These 12 T cell receptor beta chains share one sample of origin, sequenced in a study of T cells in Graves' hyperthyroidism and ophthalmopathy. RNA transcripts were the template for amplifying TCR beta CDR3 regions. The study used the HTBI primer set for a first-round RT-PCR of the TCR CDR3. TCRdb passed the multiplex PCR reads through MiXCR, listing each CDR3 protein once. The table has around 350,000 distinct CDR3 sequences, approximately 19% seen once. Sequencing used blood. Every receptor here comes from a woman aged 18-35 years with Graves' hyperthyroidism.

There are many counts of this clonotype. The V call is TRBV20-1, the J call TRBJ2-7; TRBD2 aligns across 9 bases. This CDR3 spans 16 amino acids. V was clipped by 5 bases and J by 1 base; unmatched bases: 12. Germline CDR1 and CDR2: DFQATT and SNEGSKA (reference sequence). The CDR3 DNA follows: TGCAGTGCTTCGGAGTTCGCGGGGGGGGCTTCCTACGAGCAGTACTTC. Encoded protein: CSASEFAGGASYEQYF.

The chain employs TRBV6-1 and TRBJ1-1; the D is unclear. Deletions cut 6 bases from V and 2 bases from J, with 10 bases between. The CDR3 totals 13 residues. Germline V CDR1 and CDR2: MNHNS, SASEGT. CDR3 residues: CASRLDGNTEAFF. CDR3 coding DNA: TGTGCCAGCAGACTTGACGGTAACACTGAAGCTTTCTTT.

This clonotype was recorded many times. The chain is built from TRBV7-9 and TRBJ1-2; D call uncertain. V was cut by 6 bases and J by 4 bases, with 18 bases left in between. The length of the CDR3 is 15 residues. CDR1 is SEHNR, CDR2 FQNEAQ, per germline (reference sequence). The CDR3 DNA reads as TGTGCCAGCAGTAGTAGTCGGCAGGCAAGCTATGGCTACACCTTC. Protein sequence: CASSSSRQASYGYTF.

This clonotype appeared a few times. The chain combines TRBV5-1 with TRBJ2-5; 8 bases line up with TRBD2. V shed 7 bases, J shed 0 bases, and the junction held 14 bases outside the gene matches. CDR1 is SGHRS and CDR2 is YFSETQ in the germline V gene. CDR3 size: 17 residues. CDR3 bases: TGCGCCAGCGCCTGGGGACTAGGGAAGATGTACCAAGAGACCCAGTACTTC. Protein sequence: CASAWGLGKMYQETQYF.

This clonotype was seen repeatedly, ten times or more. This chain connects TRBV27 to TRBJ1-5; D unclear. The CDR3 contains 16 residues. Germline V gene sequence: CDR1 MNHEY, CDR2 SMNVEV (reference sequence). Between the trimmed V and J ends, which lost 4 bases and 2 bases, there was a span of 15 bases. The CDR3 nucleotides are TGTGCCAGCAGTTCCAACCGTTTGGGTGGCAATCAGCCCCAGCATTTT. Translating it yields CASSSNRLGGNQPQHF.

This clonotype occurred many times. This chain uses TRBV7-2 with TRBJ1-1; D might be TRBD1 (6 bases). V shed 5 bases and J shed 5 bases, with 18 bases lying between them. The CDR3 sequence is 15 residues long. CDR1 is SGHTA, CDR2 FQGNSA, per germline. CDR3 sequence reads: CASSPLHGGRTEAFF. The CDR3 DNA reads TGTGCCAGCAGCCCTCTCCACGGGGGGCGTACTGAAGCTTTCTTT.

This clonotype was detected a few times. The chain is built from TRBV6-2 or TRBV6-3 and TRBJ1-5; 7 nucleotides line up with TRBD1. Trimming took 5 bases from V and 6 from J; bases not matched to a gene: 7. The CDR3 spans 14 residues. Per germline, CDR1 MNHEY and CDR2 SVGEGT. The CDR3: CASSVDRESQPQHF. The CDR3 region has the DNA TGTGCCAGCAGTGTCGACAGGGAGAGTCAGCCCCAGCATTTT.

This clonotype showed up just a few times. This CDR3 is CASSLYPGGFGYTF. CDR3 nucleotides: TGTGCCAGCAGTTTATATCCAGGGGGCTTTGGCTACACCTTC. The chain links TRBV28 to TRBJ1-2; 8 bases agree with TRBD1. The germline CDR1 and CDR2 sequences are MDHEN and SYDVKM. This CDR3 region has 14 residues. Trimming at V came to 1 base and at J to 7 bases, leaving 5 bases not matched to a gene.

This clonotype was seen many times. V is TRBV18 and J is TRBJ1-1; D remains unclear. V was trimmed by 3 bases and J by 5 bases, leaving 13 bases between them. This CDR3 has 14 amino acids. CDR1 is KGHSH, CDR2 LQKENI, per germline. The CDR3 loop reads CASSPVFGRTEAFF. As DNA, the CDR3 is TGTGCCAGCTCACCGGTCTTCGGGAGAACTGAAGCTTTCTTT.

This clonotype was detected ten times or more. The chain couples TRBV7-9 to TRBJ2-7; D perhaps matches TRBD1 (7 bases). CDR3 length: 14 residues. Trimming removed 3 bases from V and 5 bases from J, with 14 bases in between. Germline CDR1 is SEHNR and CDR2 is FQNEAQ (reference sequence). The CDR3 region has the DNA TGTGCCAGCAGCTTTATTCAGGGGGAGGACGAGCAGTACTTC. Amino acids: CASSFIQGEDEQYF.

This clonotype was observed many times. This chain links TRBV12-3 or TRBV12-4 with TRBJ2-3; TRBD1 agrees at 9 bases. V lost 5 bases and J lost 4; bases outside the gene matches: 4. The CDR3 extends over 14 amino acids. The CDR3 sequence: CASSAGTGSDTQYF. In nucleotides, the CDR3 is TGTGCCAGCAGTGCCGGGACAGGGTCAGATACGCAGTATTTT.

This clonotype appeared many times. This chain joins TRBV27 and TRBJ1-5; D remains ambiguous. CDR1 and CDR2 (germline): MNHEY, SMNVEV (reference sequence). This CDR3 comprises 16 residues. Trimming removed 6 bases at V and 1 base at J, with 16 bases between. CDR3 in DNA: TGTGCCAGCAGCCGGAAAACGAGAAAAAGCAATCAGCCCCAGCATTTT. It specifies CASSRKTRKSNQPQHF.